This T cell receptor (beta chain) was obtained from a study of preoperative IRX-2 immunotherapy in early breast cancer. Sample treatment: preoperative locoregional IRX-2 cytokine immunotherapy. Samples came from a phase Ib trial of preoperative locoregional IRX-2 cytokine immunotherapy. V lost 2 bases and J 6 bases, leaving 11 bases between the germline ends. The CDR3 sequence is 13 residues long. Germline V CDR1 and CDR2: SNHLY, FYNNEI. Profiled with immunoSEQ multiplex PCR; TCRdb holds only in-frame clones, not every one. The data show tens of thousands of clones, more than 90% seen once. J is TRBJ2-7 and V is TRBV2; D may match TRBD1 or TRBD2 (6 bases each). The sample was taken from a patient treated with IRX-2 immunotherapy. The receptor was derived from a human donor with breast cancer. DNA of the CDR3: TGTGCCAGCAGTGAAACGGGGGCAGGCGAGCAGTACTTC. Residues: CASSETGAGEQYF.